The clone carrying this TCR beta chain was seen ten or more times. The data originate from a study of CD8+CD57+ T cells in acquired aplastic anemia. Germline V gives CDR1 SEHNR, CDR2 FQNEAQ (reference sequence). This CDR3 has 14 residues. Trimming cost V 5 bases and J 0 bases, with 11 bases left between them. CDR3 and TCR beta VDJ profiling relied on a genomic DNA template. TCRdb used MiXCR to reprocess the reads, holding one entry per CDR3 protein. In the table there are about 210,000 distinct CDR3 sequences, over 60% of which are singletons. Sequencing was carried out using sorted CD4+, CD8+, or CD8+CD57+ T cells (not recorded which) from PBMCs. This TCR derives from a human donor in good health. This chain joins TRBV7-9 and TRBJ2-7; D may match TRBD1 or TRBD2 (5 bases each). CDR3 coding DNA: TGTGCCAGCAGCACCCGGGACGGCTCCTACGAGCAGTACTTC. This translates into CASSTRDGSYEQYF.